This TCR beta chain was captured by sequencing in a study of T-cell reconstitution after alpha-beta-depleted transplantation in children. Study results and limitations: It was newly produced T cells that mostly accounted for T-cell counts and diversity one year after transplant. Recipient T cells and thymic progenitors that survived were the source of the high TCRbeta diversity seen at day 60 in some patients. Where alpha-beta T cells came from about two months after transplant was reportedly several hundred expanded graft clones.

This CDR3 has 14 amino acids. V lost 3 bases to trimming and J lost 4 bases, with 13 bases between them. The library targeted TCRbeta and was prepared with unique molecular identifiers. TCRdb used MiXCR to reprocess the PCR reads, holding one entry per CDR3 protein. Of more than 300,000 distinct CDR3 sequences detected, 15% to 20% appear once; the ten largest clones hold around 43%. This clonotype was observed many times. The antigen remains unidentified. The specimen was PBMCs, mostly from graft donor cells, collected 360 days after TCRalphabeta/CD19-depleted stem cell transplant. The clonotype comes from a male patient aged 2-15 years who had a stem cell transplant for acute lymphoblastic leukemia, so the T cells may come from the graft donor. The chain uses TRBV12-3 or TRBV12-4 and TRBJ2-7; TRBD2 is a possible D gene (6 bases). The CDR3 is CASSFLRGTYEQYF. DNA of the CDR3: TGTGCCAGCAGTTTTTTGCGGGGAACTTACGAGCAGTACTTC.